This passage covers 8 T cell receptor beta chains from one sample sequenced in a study of T cells in Graves' hyperthyroidism and ophthalmopathy. TCR beta CDR3 regions were amplified from RNA. Researchers ran a first-round RT-PCR on the TCR CDR3 using the HTBI primer set. From the multiplex PCR reads, TCRdb called clonotypes with MiXCR, one entry per CDR3 protein. The sample holds around 350,000 distinct CDR3 sequences, about a sixth seen once. The material sequenced was blood. These receptors were collected from a woman younger than 45 with Graves' hyperthyroidism that later progressed to Graves' ophthalmopathy.

In its sample, this clonotype was seen a few times. The chain carries TRBV27 and TRBJ2-3; D ambiguous. V was cut by 8 bases and J by 0 bases, with 15 bases left in between. The CDR3 length is 15 residues. Germline V lookup: CDR1 MNHEY, CDR2 SMNVEV (reference sequence). The CDR3 sequence is CASGRSLISTDTQYF. The CDR3 bases are TGTGCCAGCGGAAGGTCCCTTATCAGCACAGATACGCAGTATTTT.

The chain employs TRBV24-1 and TRBJ2-1; D is perhaps TRBD1 (5 bases). This CDR3 has 13 amino acids. Looked up from germline, CDR1 is KGHDR and CDR2 is SFDVKD. Trimming pared 7 bases from V and 4 bases from J, leaving 10 bases between. The CDR3: CATSDTGYNEQFF. The CDR3 nucleotides read TGTGCCACCAGCGATACAGGTTACAATGAGCAGTTCTTC.

This clonotype was observed at least ten times. The chain is built from TRBV7-8 and TRBJ1-2, with 9 bases that match TRBD1. The CDR3 runs to 14 residues. With 5 bases clipped from V and 8 bases from J, the junction kept 9 bases outside the gene matches. CDR1 and CDR2 from the germline V gene are SGHVS and FQNEAQ. CDR3 residues: CASSPWDRVRGYTF. The CDR3, as DNA: TGTGCCAGCAGCCCCTGGGACAGGGTTCGAGGCTACACCTTC. Filled out from reference TRBV7-8 and TRBJ1-2, the complete variable domain reads GAGVSQSPRYKVAKRGQDVALRCDPISGHVSLFWYQQALGQGPEFLTYFQNEAQLDKSGLPSDRFFAERPEGSVSTLKIQRTQQEDSAVYLCASSPWDRVRGYTFGSGTRLTVV.

The rearrangement links TRBV11-2 to TRBJ1-2, with D possibly matching TRBD1 (5 bases). This CDR3 region has 15 residues. The V and J ends lost 5 bases and 3 bases respectively, with 16 bases between them. Germline CDR1 reads SGHAT; CDR2 reads FQNNGV. This chain's CDR3 is CASSLGASVYYGYTF. The CDR3 DNA reads as TGTGCCAGCAGCCTCGGGGCCAGCGTATACTATGGCTACACCTTC.

This clonotype was counted many times. V and J are TRBV27 and TRBJ2-7; 7 nucleotides line up with TRBD2. Germline lookup yields CDR1 MNHEY and CDR2 SMNVEV (reference sequence). The CDR3 sequence is 16 residues long. J was trimmed by 0 bases and V by 7 bases; bases with no gene match: 12. As DNA, the CDR3 is TGTGCCAGCACAAGCCAGGGCGGGAGCGCCTCCTACGAGCAGTACTTC. Its translation: CASTSQGGSASYEQYF.

This clonotype came up many times. The V and J genes are TRBV19 and TRBJ2-2, with D possibly matching TRBD2 (5 bases). The CDR3 has 18 residues. Between the trimmed V and J ends, which lost 5 bases and 3 bases, there was a span of 22 bases. Germline lookup yields CDR1 LNHDA and CDR2 SQIVND (reference sequence). The CDR3 sequence: CASSGLGRLRADTGELFF. CDR3 coding DNA: TGTGCCAGTAGTGGTCTCGGACGGCTGAGAGCGGACACCGGGGAGCTGTTTTTT.

V usage is TRBV4-1 and J usage is TRBJ2-3; TRBD2 might be the D (5 bases). In germline, CDR1 is MGHRA, CDR2 YSYEKL. The CDR3 length is 15 residues. The V end lost 1 base, the J end lost 7 bases, and 15 bases lay between the germline ends. The CDR3 region is CASSQVDERTHTQYF. The CDR3 DNA sequence: TGCGCCAGCAGCCAAGTCGACGAGCGGACCCATACGCAGTATTTT.

This clonotype has just one count. The chain couples TRBV11-2 to TRBJ2-3, with 12 bases aligning to TRBD1. Germline CDR1 SGHAT, CDR2 FQNNGV. The CDR3 loop spans 16 amino acids. V was pared by 5 bases and J by 2 bases, with 5 bases of the junction left unmatched. The DNA of the CDR3 is TGTGCCAGCAGCCTCGGGACAGGGGGCTCCACAGATACGCAGTATTTT. Protein sequence: CASSLGTGGSTDTQYF.